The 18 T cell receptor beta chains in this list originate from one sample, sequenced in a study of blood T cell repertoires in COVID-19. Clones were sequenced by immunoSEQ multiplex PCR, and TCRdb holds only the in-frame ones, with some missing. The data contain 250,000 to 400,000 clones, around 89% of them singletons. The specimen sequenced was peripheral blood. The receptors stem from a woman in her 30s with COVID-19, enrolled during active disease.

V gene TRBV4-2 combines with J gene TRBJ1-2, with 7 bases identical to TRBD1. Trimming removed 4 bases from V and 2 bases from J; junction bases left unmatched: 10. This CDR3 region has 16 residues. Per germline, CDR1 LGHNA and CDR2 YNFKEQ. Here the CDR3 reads CASSLTGTETNYGYTF. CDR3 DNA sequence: TGTGCCAGCAGCCTGACAGGGACGGAAACCAACTATGGCTACACCTTC.

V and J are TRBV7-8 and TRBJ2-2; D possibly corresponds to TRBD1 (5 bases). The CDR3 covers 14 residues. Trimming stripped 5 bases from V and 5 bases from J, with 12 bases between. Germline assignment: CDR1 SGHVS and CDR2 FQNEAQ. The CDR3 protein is CASSPYPGTGELFF. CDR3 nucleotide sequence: TGTGCCAGCAGCCCCTATCCAGGGACCGGGGAGCTGTTTTTT.

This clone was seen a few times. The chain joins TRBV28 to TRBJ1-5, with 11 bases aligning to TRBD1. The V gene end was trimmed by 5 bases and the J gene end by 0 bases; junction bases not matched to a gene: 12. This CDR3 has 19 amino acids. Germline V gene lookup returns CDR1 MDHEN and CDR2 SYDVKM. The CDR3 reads CASSTSWTGGVYSNQPQHF. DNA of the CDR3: TGTGCCAGCAGTACCTCCTGGACAGGGGGCGTCTATAGCAATCAGCCCCAGCATTTT. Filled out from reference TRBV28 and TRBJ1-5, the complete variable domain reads DVKVTQSSRYLVKRTGEKVFLECVQDMDHENMFWYRQDPGLGLRLIYFSYDVKMKEKGDIPEGYSVSREKKERFSLILESASTNQTSMYLCASSTSWTGGVYSNQPQHFGDGTRLSIL.

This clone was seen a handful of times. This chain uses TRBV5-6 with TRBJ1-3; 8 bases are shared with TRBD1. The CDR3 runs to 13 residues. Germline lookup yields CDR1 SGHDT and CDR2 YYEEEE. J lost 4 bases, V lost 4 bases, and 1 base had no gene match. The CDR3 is CASSRTGGNTIYF. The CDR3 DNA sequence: TGTGCCAGCAGCAGGACAGGGGGAAACACCATATATTTT.

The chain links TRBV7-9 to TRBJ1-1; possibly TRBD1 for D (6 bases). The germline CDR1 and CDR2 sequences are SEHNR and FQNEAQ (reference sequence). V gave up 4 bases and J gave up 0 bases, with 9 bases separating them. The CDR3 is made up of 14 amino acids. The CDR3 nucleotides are TGTGCCAGCAGCTGGCAGGGGATGAACACTGAAGCTTTCTTT. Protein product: CASSWQGMNTEAFF. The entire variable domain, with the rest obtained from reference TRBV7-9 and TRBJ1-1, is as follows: DTGVSQNPRHKITKRGQNVTFRCDPISEHNRLYWYRQTLGQGPEFLTYFQNEAQLEKSRLLSDRFSAERPKGSFSTLEIQRTEQGDSAMYLCASSWQGMNTEAFFGQGTRLTVV.

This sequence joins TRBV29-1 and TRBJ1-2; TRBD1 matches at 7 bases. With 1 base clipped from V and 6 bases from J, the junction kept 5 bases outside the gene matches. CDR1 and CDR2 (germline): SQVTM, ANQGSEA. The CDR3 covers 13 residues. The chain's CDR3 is CSVEATGSNGYTF. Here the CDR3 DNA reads TGCAGCGTTGAAGCGACAGGGAGTAATGGCTACACCTTC. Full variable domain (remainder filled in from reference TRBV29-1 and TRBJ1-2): SAVISQKPSRDICQRGTSLTIQCQVDSQVTMMFWYRQQPGQSLTLIATANQGSEATYESGFVIDKFPISRPNLTFSTLTVSNMSPEDSSIYLCSVEATGSNGYTFGSGTRLTVV.

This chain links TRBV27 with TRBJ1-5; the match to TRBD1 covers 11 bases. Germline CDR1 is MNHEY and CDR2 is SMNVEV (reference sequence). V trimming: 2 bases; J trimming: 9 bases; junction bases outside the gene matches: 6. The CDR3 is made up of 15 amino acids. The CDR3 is CASSLVPDRGPPQHF. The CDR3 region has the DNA TGTGCCAGCAGTTTAGTTCCGGACAGGGGGCCGCCCCAGCATTTT.

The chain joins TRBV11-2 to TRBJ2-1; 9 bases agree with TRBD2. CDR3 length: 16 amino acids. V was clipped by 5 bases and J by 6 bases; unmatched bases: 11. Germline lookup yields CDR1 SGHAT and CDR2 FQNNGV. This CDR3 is CASSPLTGRGGNEQFF. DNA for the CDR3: TGTGCCAGCAGCCCCCTGACAGGGCGGGGGGGCAATGAGCAGTTCTTC.

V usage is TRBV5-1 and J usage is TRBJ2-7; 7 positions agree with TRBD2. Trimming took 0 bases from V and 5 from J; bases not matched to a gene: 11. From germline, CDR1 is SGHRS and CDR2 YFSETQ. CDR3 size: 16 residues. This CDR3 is CASSLAHRRGMDEQYF. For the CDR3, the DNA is TGCGCCAGCAGCTTGGCCCACAGGCGGGGGATGGACGAGCAGTACTTC.

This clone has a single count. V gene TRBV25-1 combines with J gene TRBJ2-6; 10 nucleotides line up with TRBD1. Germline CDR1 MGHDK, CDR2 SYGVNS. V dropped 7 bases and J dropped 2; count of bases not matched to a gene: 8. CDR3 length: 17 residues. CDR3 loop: CASISGQGIPGANVLTF. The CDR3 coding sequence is TGTGCCAGCATTTCGGGACAGGGGATCCCTGGGGCCAACGTCCTGACTTTC. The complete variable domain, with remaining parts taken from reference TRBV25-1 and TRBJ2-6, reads EADIYQTPRYLVIGTGKKITLECSQTMGHDKMYWYQQDPGMELHLIHYSYGVNSTEKGDLSSESTVSRIRTEHFPLTLESARPSHTSQYLCASISGQGIPGANVLTFGAGSRLTVL.

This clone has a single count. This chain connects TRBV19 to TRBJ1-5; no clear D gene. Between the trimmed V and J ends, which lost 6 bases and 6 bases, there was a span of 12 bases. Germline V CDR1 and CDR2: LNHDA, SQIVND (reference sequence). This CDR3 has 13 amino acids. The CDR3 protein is CASSYGAGQPQHF. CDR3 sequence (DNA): TGTGCCAGTAGCTATGGAGCTGGTCAGCCCCAGCATTTT.

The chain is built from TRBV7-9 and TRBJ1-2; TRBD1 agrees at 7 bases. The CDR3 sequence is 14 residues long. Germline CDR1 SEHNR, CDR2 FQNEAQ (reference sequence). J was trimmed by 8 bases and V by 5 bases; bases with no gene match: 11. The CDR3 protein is CASSPPGGMWGYTF. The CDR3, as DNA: TGTGCCAGCAGCCCTCCAGGGGGGATGTGGGGCTACACCTTC.

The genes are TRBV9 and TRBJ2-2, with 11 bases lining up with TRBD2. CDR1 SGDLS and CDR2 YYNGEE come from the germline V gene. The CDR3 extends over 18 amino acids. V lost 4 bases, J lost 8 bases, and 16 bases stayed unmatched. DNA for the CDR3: TGTGCCAGCAGCCCCTTCTCGAAACGTAGCGGGGGGGCTGGGGAGCTGTTTTTT. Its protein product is CASSPFSKRSGGAGELFF.

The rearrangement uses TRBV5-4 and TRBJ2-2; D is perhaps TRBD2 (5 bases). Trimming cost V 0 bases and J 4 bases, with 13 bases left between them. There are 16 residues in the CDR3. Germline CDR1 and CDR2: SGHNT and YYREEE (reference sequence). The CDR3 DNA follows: TGTGCCAGCAGCTTGGAGGCGGGTACCGTCACCGGGGAGCTGTTTTTT. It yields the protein CASSLEAGTVTGELFF.

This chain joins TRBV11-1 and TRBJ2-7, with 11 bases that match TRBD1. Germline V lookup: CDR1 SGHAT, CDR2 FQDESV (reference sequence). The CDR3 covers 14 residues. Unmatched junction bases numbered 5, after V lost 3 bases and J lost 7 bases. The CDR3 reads CASSLDRGLGEQYF. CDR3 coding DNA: TGTGCCAGCAGCTTGGACAGGGGGCTAGGAGAGCAGTACTTC.

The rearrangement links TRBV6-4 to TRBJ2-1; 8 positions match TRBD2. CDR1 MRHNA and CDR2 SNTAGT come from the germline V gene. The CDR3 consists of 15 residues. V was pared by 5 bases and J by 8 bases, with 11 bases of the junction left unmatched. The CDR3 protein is CASSTRYGGADEQFF. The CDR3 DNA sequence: TGTGCCAGCAGTACTAGATACGGGGGGGCGGATGAGCAGTTCTTC.

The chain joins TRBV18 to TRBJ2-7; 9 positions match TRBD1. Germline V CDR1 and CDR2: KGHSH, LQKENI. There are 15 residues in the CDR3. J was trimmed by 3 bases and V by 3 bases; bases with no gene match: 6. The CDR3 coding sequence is TGTGCCAGCTCACCGGCCGGGACAGGGAACTACGAGCAGTACTTC. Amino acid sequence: CASSPAGTGNYEQYF.

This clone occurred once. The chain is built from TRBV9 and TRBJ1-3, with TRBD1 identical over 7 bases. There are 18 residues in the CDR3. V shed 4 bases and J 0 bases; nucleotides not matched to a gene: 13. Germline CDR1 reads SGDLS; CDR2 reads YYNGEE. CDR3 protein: CASSLPRDRLNSGNTIYF. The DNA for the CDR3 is TGTGCCAGCAGCCTCCCCCGGGACAGACTGAACTCTGGAAACACCATATATTTT.